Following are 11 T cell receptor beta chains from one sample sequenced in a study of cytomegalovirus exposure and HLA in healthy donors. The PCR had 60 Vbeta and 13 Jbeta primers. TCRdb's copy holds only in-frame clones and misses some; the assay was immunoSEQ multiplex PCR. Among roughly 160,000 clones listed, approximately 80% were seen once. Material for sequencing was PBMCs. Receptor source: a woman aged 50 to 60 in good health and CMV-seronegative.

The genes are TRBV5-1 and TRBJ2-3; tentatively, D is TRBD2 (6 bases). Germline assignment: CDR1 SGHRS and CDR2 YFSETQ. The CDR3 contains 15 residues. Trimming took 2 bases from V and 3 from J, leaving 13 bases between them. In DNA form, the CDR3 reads TGCGCCAGCAGCTTAGGCGGGGCAGCAACAGATACGCAGTATTTT. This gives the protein CASSLGGAATDTQYF.

This chain's CDR3 is CASSLSHGATEAFF. The CDR3 DNA reads as TGTGCCAGCAGCCTCAGCCATGGAGCAACTGAAGCTTTCTTT. The V and J genes are TRBV7-2 and TRBJ1-1, with no clear D. Trimming pared 5 bases from V and 5 bases from J, leaving 15 bases between. Germline V gene lookup returns CDR1 SGHTA and CDR2 FQGNSA. The CDR3 sequence is 14 residues long.

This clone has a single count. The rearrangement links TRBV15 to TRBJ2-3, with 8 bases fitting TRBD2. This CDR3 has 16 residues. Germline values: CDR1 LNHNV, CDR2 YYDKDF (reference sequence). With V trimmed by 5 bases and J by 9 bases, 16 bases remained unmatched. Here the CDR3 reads CATSLRLAWGLPTQYF. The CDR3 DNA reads TGTGCCACCAGCCTCCGACTAGCGTGGGGCCTCCCAACGCAGTATTTT. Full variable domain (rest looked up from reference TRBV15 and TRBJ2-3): DAMVIQNPRYQVTQFGKPVTLSCSQTLNHNVMYWYQQKSSQAPKLLFHYYDKDFNNEADTPDNFQSRRPNTSFCFLDIRSPGLGDTAMYLCATSLRLAWGLPTQYFGPGTRLTVL.

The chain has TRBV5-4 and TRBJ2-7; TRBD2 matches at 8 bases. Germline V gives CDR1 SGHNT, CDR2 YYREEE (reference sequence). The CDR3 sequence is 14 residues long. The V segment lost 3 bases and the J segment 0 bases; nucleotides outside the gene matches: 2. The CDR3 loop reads CASSYSGSSYEQYF. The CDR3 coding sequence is TGTGCCAGCAGCTACAGCGGGAGCTCCTACGAGCAGTACTTC.

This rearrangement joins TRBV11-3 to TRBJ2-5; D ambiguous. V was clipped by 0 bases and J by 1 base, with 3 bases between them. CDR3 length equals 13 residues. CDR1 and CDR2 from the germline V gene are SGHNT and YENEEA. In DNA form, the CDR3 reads TGTGCCAGCAGCTTAGACGGCCAAGAGACCCAGTACTTC. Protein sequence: CASSLDGQETQYF.

The CDR3: CASSLVAGGRSDTQYF. The CDR3, as DNA: TGTGCCAGCAGCTTAGTAGCGGGGGGGCGTTCAGATACGCAGTATTTT. The chain joins TRBV7-2 to TRBJ2-3; 11 nucleotides line up with TRBD2. J was trimmed by 4 bases and V by 1 base; bases with no gene match: 4. The germline V gene has CDR1 SGHTA and CDR2 FQGNSA. This CDR3 is built from 16 residues.

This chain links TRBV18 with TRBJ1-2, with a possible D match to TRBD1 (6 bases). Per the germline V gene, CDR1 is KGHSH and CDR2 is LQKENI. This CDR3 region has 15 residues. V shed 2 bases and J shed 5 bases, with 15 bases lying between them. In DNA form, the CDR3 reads TGTGCCAGCTCACCATCAGGGGAGCGAGGGTATGGCTACACCTTC. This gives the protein CASSPSGERGYGYTF.

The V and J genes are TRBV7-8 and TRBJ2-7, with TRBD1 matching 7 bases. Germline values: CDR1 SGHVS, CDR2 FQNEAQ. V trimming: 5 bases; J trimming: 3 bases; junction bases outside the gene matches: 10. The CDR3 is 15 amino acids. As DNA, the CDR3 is TGTGCCAGCAGCCATGGGACAGAATGGCACTACGAGCAGTACTTC. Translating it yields CASSHGTEWHYEQYF.

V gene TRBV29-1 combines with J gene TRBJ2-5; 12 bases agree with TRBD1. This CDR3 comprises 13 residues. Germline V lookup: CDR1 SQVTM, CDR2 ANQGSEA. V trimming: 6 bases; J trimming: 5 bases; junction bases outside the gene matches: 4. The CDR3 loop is CSVEGQGAETQYF. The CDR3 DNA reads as TGCAGCGTAGAGGGACAGGGGGCCGAGACCCAGTACTTC.

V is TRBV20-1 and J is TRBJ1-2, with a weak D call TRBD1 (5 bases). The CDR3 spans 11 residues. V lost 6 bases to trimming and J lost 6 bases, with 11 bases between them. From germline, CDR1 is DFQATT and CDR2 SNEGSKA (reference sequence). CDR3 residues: CSARVFNGYTF. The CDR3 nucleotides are TGCAGTGCCAGGGTTTTTAATGGCTACACCTTC.

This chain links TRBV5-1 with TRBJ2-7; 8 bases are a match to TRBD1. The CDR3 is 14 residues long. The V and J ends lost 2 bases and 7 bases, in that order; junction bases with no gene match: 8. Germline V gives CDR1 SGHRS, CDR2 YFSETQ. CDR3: CASSFGQGAGEQYF. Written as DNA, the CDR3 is TGCGCCAGCAGCTTCGGGCAGGGGGCGGGGGAGCAGTACTTC. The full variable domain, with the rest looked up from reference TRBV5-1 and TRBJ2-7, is KAGVTQTPRYLIKTRGQQVTLSCSPISGHRSVSWYQQTPGQGLQFLFEYFSETQRNKGNFPGRFSGRQFSNSRSEMNVSTLELGDSALYLCASSFGQGAGEQYFGPGTRLTVT.